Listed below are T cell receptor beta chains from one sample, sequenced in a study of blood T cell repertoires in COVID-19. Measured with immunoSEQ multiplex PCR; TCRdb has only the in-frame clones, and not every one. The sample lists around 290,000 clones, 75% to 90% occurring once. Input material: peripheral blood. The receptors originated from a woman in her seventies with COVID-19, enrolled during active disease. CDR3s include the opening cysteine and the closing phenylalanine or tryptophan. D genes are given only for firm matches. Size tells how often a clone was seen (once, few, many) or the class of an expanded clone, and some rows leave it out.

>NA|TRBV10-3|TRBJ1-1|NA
CAISDPGTEAFF
TGTGCCATCAGTGACCCGGGGACTGAAGCTTTCTTT
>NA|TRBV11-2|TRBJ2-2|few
CASSFRDTRTGELFF
TGTGCCAGCAGCTTCCGGGACACCCGCACCGGGGAGCTGTTTTTT
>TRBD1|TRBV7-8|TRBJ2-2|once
CASSPRTGFTGELFF
TGTGCCAGCAGCCCCAGGACAGGGTTCACCGGGGAGCTGTTTTTT
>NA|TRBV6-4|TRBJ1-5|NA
CASTRLGQPQHF
TGTGCCAGCACCCGACTGGGTCAGCCCCAGCATTTT
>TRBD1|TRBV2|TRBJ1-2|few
CASSETRDRTGYTF
TGTGCCAGCAGTGAGACCCGGGACAGGACTGGCTACACCTTC
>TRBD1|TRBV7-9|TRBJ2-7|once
CASSHPGQGDTYEQYF
TGTGCCAGCAGCCACCCGGGACAGGGGGACACCTACGAGCAGTACTTC
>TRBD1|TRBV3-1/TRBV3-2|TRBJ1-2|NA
CASSHGGGWGYGYTF
TGTGCCAGCAGCCACGGAGGGGGCTGGGGCTATGGCTACACCTTC
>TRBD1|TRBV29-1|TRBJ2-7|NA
CSYPGEGAGEQYF
TGCAGCTACCCGGGTGAGGGGGCGGGCGAGCAGTACTTC
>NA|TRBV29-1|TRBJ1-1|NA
CSVRSSGAGTEAFF
TGCAGCGTGCGGTCGTCAGGGGCAGGCACTGAAGCTTTCTTT
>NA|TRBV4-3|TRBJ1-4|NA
CASSQAQEKLFF
TGCGCCAGCAGCCAAGCACAGGAAAAACTGTTTTTT
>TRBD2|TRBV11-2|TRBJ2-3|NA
CASSQTSGGPGTQYF
TGTGCCAGCAGCCAGACTAGCGGGGGGCCGGGGACGCAGTATTTT
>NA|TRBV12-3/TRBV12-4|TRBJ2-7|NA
CASSSSRVYEQYF
TGTGCCAGCAGTTCGTCCAGGGTCTACGAGCAGTACTTC
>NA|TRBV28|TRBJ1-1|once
CASSLARITNTEAFF
TGTGCCAGCAGTTTAGCGCGCATTACCAACACTGAAGCTTTCTTT
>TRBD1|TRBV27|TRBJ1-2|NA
CASSPFGTGRDGYTF
TGTGCCAGCAGTCCCTTCGGGACAGGAAGAGATGGCTACACCTTC
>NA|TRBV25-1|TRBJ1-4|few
CASSEGLASTNEKLFF
TGTGCCAGCAGTGAAGGTCTAGCGTCAACTAATGAAAAACTGTTTTTT
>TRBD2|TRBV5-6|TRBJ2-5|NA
CASSLVAGGQETQYF
TGTGCCAGCAGCTTGGTAGCGGGGGGGCAAGAGACCCAGTACTTC
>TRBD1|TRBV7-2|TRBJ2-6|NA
CASSPGQGIGSGANVLTF
TGTGCCAGCAGCCCAGGACAGGGGATTGGCTCTGGGGCCAACGTCCTGACTTTC
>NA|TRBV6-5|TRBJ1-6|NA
CASSYSLQGYNSPLHF
TGTGCCAGCAGTTACTCTTTACAGGGTTATAATTCACCCCTCCACTTT
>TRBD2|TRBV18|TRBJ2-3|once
CASSQSGGAPSTDTQYF
TGTGCCAGCTCCCAAAGCGGGGGGGCCCCTAGCACAGATACGCAGTATTTT
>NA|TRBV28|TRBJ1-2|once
CASGGGMNYGYTF
TGTGCCAGCGGGGGGGGAATGAACTATGGCTACACCTTC
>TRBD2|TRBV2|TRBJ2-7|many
CASRSGGSDEQYF
TGTGCCAGCAGAAGCGGGGGTTCCGACGAGCAGTACTTC
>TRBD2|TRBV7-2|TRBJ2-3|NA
CASSLAQLAGQRTDTQYF
TGTGCCAGCAGCTTAGCGCAACTAGCGGGGCAACGCACAGATACGCAGTATTTT
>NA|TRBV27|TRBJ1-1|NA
CASSFSQGTEAFF
TGTGCCAGCAGTTTCTCGCAGGGCACTGAAGCTTTCTTT
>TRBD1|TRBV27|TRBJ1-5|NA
CASSLSGQEAQGF
TGTGCCAGCAGTTTATCGGGACAGGAGGCCCAAGGCTTT
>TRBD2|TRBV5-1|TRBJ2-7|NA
CASSSERGGFDEQYF
TGCGCCAGCAGCTCCGAGCGGGGAGGCTTTGACGAGCAGTACTTC
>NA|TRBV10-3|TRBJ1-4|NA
CAISEWQNEKLFF
TGTGCCATCAGTGAGTGGCAGAATGAAAAACTGTTTTTT
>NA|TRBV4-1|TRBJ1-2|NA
CASRGLDSPNYGYTF
TGCGCCAGCAGGGGATTGGACAGCCCTAACTATGGCTACACCTTC
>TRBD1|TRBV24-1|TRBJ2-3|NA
CATSDPGQGTDTQYF
TGTGCCACCAGTGATCCGGGACAGGGTACAGATACGCAGTATTTT
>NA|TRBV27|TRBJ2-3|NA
CASSLFSPDTQYF
TGTGCCAGCAGTTTATTCTCCCCAGATACGCAGTATTTT
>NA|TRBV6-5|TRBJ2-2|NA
CASSPQPGLTGELFF
TGTGCCAGCAGTCCCCAGCCGGGATTAACCGGGGAGCTGTTTTTT
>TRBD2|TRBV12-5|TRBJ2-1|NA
CASGLVRPSGGNEQFF
TGTGCTAGTGGTTTGGTACGTCCTAGCGGGGGTAATGAGCAGTTCTTC
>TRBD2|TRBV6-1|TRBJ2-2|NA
CASSVLAASNTGELFF
TGTGCCAGCAGTGTTCTAGCGGCCTCGAACACCGGGGAGCTGTTTTTT
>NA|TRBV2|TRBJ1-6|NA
CASSVQGNNSPLHF
TGTGCCAGCAGTGTTCAGGGGAATAATTCACCCCTCCACTTT
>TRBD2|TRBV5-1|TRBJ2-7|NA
CASSLRIAGRYEQYF
TGCGCCAGCAGCCTGCGGATAGCGGGGCGCTACGAGCAGTACTTC
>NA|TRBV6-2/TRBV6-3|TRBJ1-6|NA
CASSFTPGQPNSPLHF
TGTGCCAGCAGCTTTACTCCGGGACAACCTAATTCACCCCTCCACTTT
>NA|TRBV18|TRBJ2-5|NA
CASSPLGSQRTQYF
TGTGCCAGCTCACCACTCGGGAGCCAACGGACCCAGTACTTC
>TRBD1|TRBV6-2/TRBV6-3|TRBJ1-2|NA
CASSPRTGGLYGYTF
TGTGCCAGCAGCCCCAGGACAGGGGGACTCTATGGCTACACCTTC
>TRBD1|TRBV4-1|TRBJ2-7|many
CASSLSTGDSYEQYF
TGCGCCAGCAGCCTATCGACAGGGGACTCCTACGAGCAGTACTTC
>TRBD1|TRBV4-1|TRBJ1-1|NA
CASRQGLVTEAFF
TGCGCCAGTCGACAGGGATTGGTCACTGAAGCTTTCTTT
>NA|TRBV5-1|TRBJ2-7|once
CASSLGPVQDEQYF
TGCGCCAGCAGCTTGGGCCCCGTTCAGGACGAGCAGTACTTC
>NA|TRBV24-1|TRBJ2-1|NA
CATSDLTGSGSYNEQFF
TGTGCCACCAGTGACCTCACAGGGTCAGGGTCCTACAATGAGCAGTTCTTC
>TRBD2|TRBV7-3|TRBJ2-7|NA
CATLVNSGEFYEQYF
TGTGCCACCCTGGTGAACAGCGGGGAGTTCTACGAGCAGTACTTC
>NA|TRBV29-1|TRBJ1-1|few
CSVPIWGGKNTEAFF
TGCAGCGTTCCCATTTGGGGCGGAAAGAACACTGAAGCTTTCTTT
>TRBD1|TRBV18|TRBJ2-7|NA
CASSPGQGFLQYF
TGTGCCAGCTCCCCGGGACAGGGATTTCTTCAGTACTTC
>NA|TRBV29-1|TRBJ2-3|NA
CSVEDRRGSTDTQYF
TGCAGCGTTGAAGATCGGAGGGGAAGCACAGATACGCAGTATTTT
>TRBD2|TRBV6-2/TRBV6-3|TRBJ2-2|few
CASSYGGDDTGELFF
TGTGCCAGCAGTTACGGGGGGGACGACACCGGGGAGCTGTTTTTT
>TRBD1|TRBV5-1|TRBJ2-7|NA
CASSSGQVQLGEQYF
TGCGCCAGCAGCTCCGGACAGGTTCAACTGGGCGAGCAGTACTTC
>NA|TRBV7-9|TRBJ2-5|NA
CASSLMGVGREETQYF
TGTGCCAGCAGCTTAATGGGAGTCGGCAGAGAAGAGACCCAGTACTTC
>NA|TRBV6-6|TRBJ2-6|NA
CASHYGETGANVLTF
TGTGCCAGCCATTACGGGGAGACGGGGGCCAACGTCCTGACTTTC
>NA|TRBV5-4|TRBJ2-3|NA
CASSPDGGPLTDTQYF
TGTGCCAGCAGCCCTGATGGCGGGCCCTTAACAGATACGCAGTATTTT
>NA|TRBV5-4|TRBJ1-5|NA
CASSLGGNEGQPQHF
TGTGCCAGCAGCTTGGGCGGGAACGAAGGCCAGCCCCAGCATTTT
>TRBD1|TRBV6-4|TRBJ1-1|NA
CASSESGTGGGTEAFF
TGTGCCAGCAGTGAATCCGGGACAGGGGGCGGCACTGAAGCTTTCTTT
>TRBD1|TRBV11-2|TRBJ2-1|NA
CASSSVQGVDEQFF
TGTGCCAGCAGCTCCGTCCAGGGGGTGGATGAGCAGTTCTTC
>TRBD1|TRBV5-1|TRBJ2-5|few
CASSLGRGQRETQYF
TGCGCCAGCAGCTTGGGCAGGGGGCAAAGAGAGACCCAGTACTTC
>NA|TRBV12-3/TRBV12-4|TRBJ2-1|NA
CASSNYNEQFF
TGTGCCAGCAGCAATTACAATGAGCAGTTCTTC
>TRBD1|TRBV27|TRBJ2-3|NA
CASSFNQGAIDTQYF
TGTGCCAGCAGTTTCAACCAGGGGGCAATCGATACGCAGTATTTT
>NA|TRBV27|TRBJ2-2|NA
CASTGITGELFF
TGTGCCAGCACAGGGATCACCGGGGAGCTGTTTTTT
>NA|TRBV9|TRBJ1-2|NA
CASSRTGSFYGYTF
TGTGCCAGCAGCAGAACAGGGTCTTTCTATGGCTACACCTTC